Listed below are T cell receptor beta chains from one sample, sequenced in a study of blood T cell repertoires in COVID-19. TCRdb's copy holds only in-frame clones and misses some; the assay was immunoSEQ multiplex PCR. The profile covers about 220,000 clones, with 88% appearing a single time and roughly 2.6% taken by the ten largest. Sequencing was carried out using PBMCs or T cells enriched from blood (not recorded which). The receptors were sampled from a woman between 25 and 40 years old who had recovered from COVID-19. The CDR3 runs from the conserved cysteine through the conserved F or W. A D gene is named only where the DNA matches it firmly. Clone sizes are given selectively: once, few, many, or a class where the clone is expanded.

TRBD2,TRBV4-3,TRBJ2-1,NA,TGCGCCAGCAGCCAAAACCTAGCGGGGGGGGAAAATGAGCAGTTCTTC,CASSQNLAGGENEQFF
TRBD1,TRBV2,TRBJ2-5,NA,TGTGCCAGCAGGGGACAGGGAGGGGAGACCCAGTACTTC,CASRGQGGETQYF
NA,TRBV2,TRBJ1-2,NA,TGTGCCAACCTAATCAGGGGCTACACCTTC,CANLIRGYTF
TRBD1,TRBV6-2/TRBV6-3,TRBJ2-7,NA,TGTGCCAGCAGCGACAGGGGCGAGCAGTACTTC,CASSDRGEQYF
TRBD1,TRBV28,TRBJ1-5,few,TGTGCCAGCAGAAAACAGGGGGCCAATCAGCCCCAGCATTTT,CASRKQGANQPQHF
TRBD2,TRBV9,TRBJ2-5,NA,TGTGCCAGCAGCGAACTAGCGCGGCATGAGACCCAGTACTTC,CASSELARHETQYF
NA,TRBV24-1,TRBJ2-3,NA,TGTGCCACCAGTGGGGCAGGGCCTAGCACAGATACGCAGTATTTT,CATSGAGPSTDTQYF
TRBD1,TRBV29-1,TRBJ1-2,NA,TGCAGCGTTGAAGCCAATGACGGGACAGTCTATGGCTACACCTTC,CSVEANDGTVYGYTF
TRBD1,TRBV18,TRBJ1-2,NA,TGTGCCAGCTCAGGGACAGGGGGCTATGGCTACACCTTC,CASSGTGGYGYTF
NA,TRBV3-1/TRBV3-2,TRBJ2-1,NA,TGTGCCAGCAGCCAAGATCTTCCCAACGGGGCCTACAATGAGCAGTTCTTC,CASSQDLPNGAYNEQFF
NA,TRBV13,TRBJ1-3,NA,TGTGCCAGCAGCTTATTTGCCAGGGATGGAAACACCATATATTTT,CASSLFARDGNTIYF
NA,TRBV3-1/TRBV3-2,TRBJ2-5,once,TGTGCCAGCAGCCAAGATGTCCCTAGCTCGGATTCCCAGTACTTC,CASSQDVPSSDSQYF
TRBD1,TRBV5-1,TRBJ2-7,NA,TGCGCCAGCAGCCAAGGGACAGTATTCTACGAGCAGTACTTC,CASSQGTVFYEQYF
TRBD2,TRBV7-2,TRBJ2-1,once,TGTGCCAGCAGCTTAGAACTAGCGGGGGGTGATGAGCAGTTCTTC,CASSLELAGGDEQFF
NA,TRBV29-1,TRBJ2-4,NA,TGCAGCGGCCAGGGAAGGAACATTCAGTACTTC,CSGQGRNIQYF
TRBD2,TRBV7-2,TRBJ2-7,NA,TGTGCCAGCAGCCCACCCGCTAGCGGGGGGTTGCGGAGCTCCTACGAGCAGTACTTC,CASSPPASGGLRSSYEQYF
TRBD2,TRBV3-1/TRBV3-2,TRBJ2-5,once,TGTGCCAGCAGCCAAGGGGTAGCGGGGGGGGAGGAGACCCAGTACTTC,CASSQGVAGGEETQYF
NA,TRBV7-9,TRBJ1-5,NA,TGTGCCAGCAGCCCAGGGTGGGATCAGCCCCAGCATTTT,CASSPGWDQPQHF
NA,TRBV4-2,TRBJ2-1,NA,TGTGCCAGCAGTACAGGGGACCGACTAGAAAATGAGCAGTTCTTC,CASSTGDRLENEQFF
TRBD2,TRBV29-1,TRBJ2-5,NA,TGCAGCGTTGCCAGCGGGGGCCTCCAAGAGACCCAGTACTTC,CSVASGGLQETQYF
TRBD1,TRBV7-2,TRBJ1-1,NA,TGTGCCAGCAGCTTAGACGGGCAGGGGGCATCTTTCTTT,CASSLDGQGASFF
NA,TRBV20-1,TRBJ1-5,NA,TGCAGTGCTAGTTCGGAGGGCTATCAGCCCCAGCATTTT,CSASSEGYQPQHF
NA,TRBV6-5,TRBJ2-5,NA,TGTGCCAGCAGCCCCCCCGGGGATTACCAAGAGACCCAGTACTTC,CASSPPGDYQETQYF
TRBD2,TRBV7-3,TRBJ2-2,once,TGTGCCAGCAGCGTTAACGGGGGGTACACCGGGGAGCTGTTTTTT,CASSVNGGYTGELFF
NA,TRBV5-4,TRBJ1-6,few,TGTGCCAGCAGCCCAGGTAGTCAGGCCTCGGGGAATTCACCCCTCCACTTT,CASSPGSQASGNSPLHF
TRBD1,TRBV18,TRBJ1-4,NA,TGTGCCAGCTCACCAGGACAGGAAAATGAAAAACTGTTTTTT,CASSPGQENEKLFF
NA,TRBV6-4,TRBJ1-2,NA,TGTGCCAGCAGTGGCGCTAGTGGCTACACCTTC,CASSGASGYTF
TRBD1,TRBV4-3,TRBJ1-5,NA,TGCGCCAGCAGCCAGGACAGGGGAGGGGGTAAGCCCCAGCATTTT,CASSQDRGGGKPQHF
TRBD2,TRBV7-3,TRBJ2-2,NA,TGTGCCAGCAGCTTAACAAGCGGGGCCGGGGAGCTGTTTTTT,CASSLTSGAGELFF
NA,TRBV25-1,TRBJ2-2,NA,TGTGCCAGCAGAAAAAGGGACACTTTAACCGGGGAGCTGTTTTTT,CASRKRDTLTGELFF
TRBD1,TRBV6-5,TRBJ1-1,once,TGTGCCAGCGCCGACAGGGGAGGAAGGACTGAAGCTTTCTTT,CASADRGGRTEAFF
TRBD1,TRBV6-1,TRBJ1-2,NA,TGTGCCAGCAGTGACGTGGCAGGGGGAGGCTACACCTTC,CASSDVAGGGYTF
NA,TRBV5-4,TRBJ2-1,NA,TGTGCCAGCAGCCGAGACAGTTATGAGCAGTTCTTC,CASSRDSYEQFF
TRBD2,TRBV10-3,TRBJ2-2,few,TGTGCCATAGCGGGGGTAGCCACCGGGGAGCTGTTTTTT,CAIAGVATGELFF
TRBD1,TRBV18,TRBJ1-6,NA,TGTGCCAGCTCACCCGGGACAGCCGATTCACCCCTCCACTTT,CASSPGTADSPLHF
TRBD2,TRBV6-1,TRBJ2-5,many,TGTGCCAGCAGTGACCAAAGCGGGGGGTCTCAAGAGACCCAGTACTTC,CASSDQSGGSQETQYF
NA,TRBV3-1/TRBV3-2,TRBJ2-3,NA,TGTGCCAGCAGCCAAGAGCGGGACTCCCTCACAGATACGCAGTATTTT,CASSQERDSLTDTQYF
TRBD1,TRBV4-1,TRBJ1-6,NA,TGCGCCAGCAGCCGACAGGGGACGGGCCAAAATTCACCCCTCCACTTT,CASSRQGTGQNSPLHF